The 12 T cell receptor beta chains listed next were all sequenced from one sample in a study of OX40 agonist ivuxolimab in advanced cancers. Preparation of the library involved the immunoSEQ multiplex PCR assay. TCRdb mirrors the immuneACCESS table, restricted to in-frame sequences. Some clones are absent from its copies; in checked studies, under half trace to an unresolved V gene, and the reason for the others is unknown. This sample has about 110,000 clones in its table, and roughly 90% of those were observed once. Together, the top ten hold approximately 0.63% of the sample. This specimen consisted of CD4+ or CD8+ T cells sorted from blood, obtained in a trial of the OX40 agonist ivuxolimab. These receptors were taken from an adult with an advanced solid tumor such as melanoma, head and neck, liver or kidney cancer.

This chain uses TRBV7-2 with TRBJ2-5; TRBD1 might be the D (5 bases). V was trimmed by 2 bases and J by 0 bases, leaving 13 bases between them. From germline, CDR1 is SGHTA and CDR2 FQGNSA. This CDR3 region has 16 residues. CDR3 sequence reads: CASSLNGAGNQETQYF. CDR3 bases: TGTGCCAGCAGCTTAAATGGGGCAGGGAACCAAGAGACCCAGTACTTC.

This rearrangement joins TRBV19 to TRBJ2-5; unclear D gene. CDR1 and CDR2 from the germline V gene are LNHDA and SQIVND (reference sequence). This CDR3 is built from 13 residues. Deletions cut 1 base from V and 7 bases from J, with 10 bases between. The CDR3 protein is CASSIGPRVTQYF. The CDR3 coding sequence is TGTGCCAGTAGTATAGGTCCTAGAGTGACCCAGTACTTC.

CDR3 bases: TGTGCCAGCAGCGTAGAGGAGCGTACGGACTACGAGCAGTACTTC. Translation gives CASSVEERTDYEQYF. The chain employs TRBV9 and TRBJ2-7; D remains unclear. Per the germline V gene, CDR1 is SGDLS and CDR2 is YYNGEE. The CDR3 consists of 15 residues. Trimming shortened V by 0 bases and J by 3 bases, and 13 bases separated the two germline ends.

This chain's CDR3 is CASSLGRQGFGGDTQYF. For the CDR3, the DNA is TGTGCCAGCAGCTTAGGCCGACAGGGTTTTGGAGGAGATACGCAGTATTTT. The chain uses TRBV7-8 and TRBJ2-3; 7 nucleotides line up with TRBD1. The CDR3 is 17 amino acids. Germline CDR1 reads SGHVS; CDR2 reads FQNEAQ. V shed 1 base, J shed 5 bases, and the junction held 12 bases outside the gene matches.

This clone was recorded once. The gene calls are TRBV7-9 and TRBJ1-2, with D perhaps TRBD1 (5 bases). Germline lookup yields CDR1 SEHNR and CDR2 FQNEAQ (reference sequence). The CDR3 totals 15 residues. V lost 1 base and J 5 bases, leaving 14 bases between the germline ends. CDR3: CASSLEGPRDYGYTF. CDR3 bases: TGTGCCAGCAGCTTAGAGGGCCCCAGGGATTATGGCTACACCTTC.

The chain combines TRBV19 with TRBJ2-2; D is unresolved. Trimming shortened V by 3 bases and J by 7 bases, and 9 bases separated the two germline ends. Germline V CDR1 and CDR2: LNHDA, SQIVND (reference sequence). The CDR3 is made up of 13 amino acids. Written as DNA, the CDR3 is TGTGCCAGTAGTATTCTGAGCAGCGGGGAGCTGTTTTTT. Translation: CASSILSSGELFF.

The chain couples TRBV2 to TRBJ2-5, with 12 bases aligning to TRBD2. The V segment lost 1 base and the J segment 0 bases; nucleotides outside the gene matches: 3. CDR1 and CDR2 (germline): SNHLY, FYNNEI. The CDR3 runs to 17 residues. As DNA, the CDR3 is TGTGCCAGCAGTGAAGGTCTAGCGGGGGGGGACCAAGAGACCCAGTACTTC. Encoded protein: CASSEGLAGGDQETQYF.

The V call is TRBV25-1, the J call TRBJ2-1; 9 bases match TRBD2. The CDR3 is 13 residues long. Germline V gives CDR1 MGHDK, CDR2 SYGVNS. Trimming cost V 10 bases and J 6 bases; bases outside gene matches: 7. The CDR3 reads CANRTSVGNEQFF. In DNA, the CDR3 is TGTGCCAACCGGACTAGCGTAGGCAATGAGCAGTTCTTC.

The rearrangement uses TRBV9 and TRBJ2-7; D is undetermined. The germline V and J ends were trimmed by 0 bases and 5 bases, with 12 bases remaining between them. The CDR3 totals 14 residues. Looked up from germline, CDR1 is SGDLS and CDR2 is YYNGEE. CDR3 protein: CASSVGRSPDEQYF. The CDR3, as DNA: TGTGCCAGCAGCGTAGGACGGTCACCGGACGAGCAGTACTTC.

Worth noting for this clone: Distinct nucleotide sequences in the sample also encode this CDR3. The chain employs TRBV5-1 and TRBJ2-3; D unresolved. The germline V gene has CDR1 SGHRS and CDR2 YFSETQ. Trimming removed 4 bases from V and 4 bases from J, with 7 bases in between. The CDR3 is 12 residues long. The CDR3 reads CASSEAADTQYF. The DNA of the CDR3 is TGCGCCAGCAGCGAGGCAGCAGATACGCAGTATTTT.

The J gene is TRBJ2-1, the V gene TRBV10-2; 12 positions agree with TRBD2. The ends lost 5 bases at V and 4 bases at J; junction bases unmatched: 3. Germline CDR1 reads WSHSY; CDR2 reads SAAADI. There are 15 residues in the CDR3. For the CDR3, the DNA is TGCGCCAGCAGTTCGACTAGCGGGAGTTACAATGAGCAGTTCTTC. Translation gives CASSSTSGSYNEQFF.

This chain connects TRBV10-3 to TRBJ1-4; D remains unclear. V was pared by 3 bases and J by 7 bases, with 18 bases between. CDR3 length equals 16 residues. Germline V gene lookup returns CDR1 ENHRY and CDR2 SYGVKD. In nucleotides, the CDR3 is TGTGCCATCAGTGACGAAAAAGGGAGTGGAGGTGAAAAACTGTTTTTT. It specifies CAISDEKGSGGEKLFF.